This TCR beta chain was sequenced in a study of blood T cell repertoires in COVID-19. Study information: Some COVID-19 samples were acute and others convalescent; all came from the United States, Italy and Spain. Sample material is recorded as cDNA or gDNA derived from T cells, B-cell-depleted T cells, or PBMCs.

In the original processing: How many nucleated cells were present was estimated from reference gene primer amplification. The table came from immunoSEQ multiplex PCR; TCRdb's copy has only in-frame clones and leaves some out. D and trimming come from the DNA, and the V and J calls and clone size come from that table. The sample lists roughly 410,000 clones, roughly 90% seen once, with 0.95% to 1.5% in the top ten. CDR3 length: 14 residues. The V gene end was trimmed by 3 bases and the J gene end by 5 bases; junction bases not matched to a gene: 4. Germline CDR1 is MNHNS and CDR2 is SASEGT. Sequenced material: peripheral blood. The rearrangement joins TRBV6-1 to TRBJ2-7, with 10 bases identical to TRBD1. This receptor was taken from a man aged 35 to 55 with acute or convalescent COVID-19. The DNA of the CDR3 is TGTGCCAGCAGTGAGCTGACAGGGGGCAACGAGCAGTACTTC. It translates to CASSELTGGNEQYF.